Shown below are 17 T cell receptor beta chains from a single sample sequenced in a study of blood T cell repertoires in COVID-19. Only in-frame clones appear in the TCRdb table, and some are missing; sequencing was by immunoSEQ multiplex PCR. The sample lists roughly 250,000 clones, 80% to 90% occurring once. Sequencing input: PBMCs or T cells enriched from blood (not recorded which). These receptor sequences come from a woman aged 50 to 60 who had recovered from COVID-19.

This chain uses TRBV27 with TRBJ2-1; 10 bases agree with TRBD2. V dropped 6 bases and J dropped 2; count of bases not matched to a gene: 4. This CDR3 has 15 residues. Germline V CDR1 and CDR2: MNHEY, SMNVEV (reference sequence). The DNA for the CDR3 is TGTGCCAGCAGGAGCGGGAGGGCCGCCTACAATGAGCAGTTCTTC. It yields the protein CASRSGRAAYNEQFF.

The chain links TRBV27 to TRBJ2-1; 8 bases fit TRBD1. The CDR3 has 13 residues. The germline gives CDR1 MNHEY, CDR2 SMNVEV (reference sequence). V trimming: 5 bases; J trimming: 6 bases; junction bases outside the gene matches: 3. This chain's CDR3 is CASSVTGGNEQFF. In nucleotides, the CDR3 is TGTGCCAGCAGTGTAACAGGGGGCAATGAGCAGTTCTTC.

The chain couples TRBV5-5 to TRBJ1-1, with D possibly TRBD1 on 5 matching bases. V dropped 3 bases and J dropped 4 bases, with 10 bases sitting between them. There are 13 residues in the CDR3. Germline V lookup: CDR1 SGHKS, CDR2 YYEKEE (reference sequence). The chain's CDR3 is CASSWDSGTEAFF. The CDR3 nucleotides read TGTGCCAGCAGCTGGGACTCCGGCACTGAAGCTTTCTTT.

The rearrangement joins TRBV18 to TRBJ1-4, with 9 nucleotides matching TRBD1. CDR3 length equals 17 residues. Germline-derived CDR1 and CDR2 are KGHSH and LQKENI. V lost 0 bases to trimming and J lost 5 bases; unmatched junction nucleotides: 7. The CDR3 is CASSPPVSTGGNEKLFF. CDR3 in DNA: TGTGCCAGCTCACCACCGGTCTCTACAGGGGGCAATGAAAAACTGTTTTTT.

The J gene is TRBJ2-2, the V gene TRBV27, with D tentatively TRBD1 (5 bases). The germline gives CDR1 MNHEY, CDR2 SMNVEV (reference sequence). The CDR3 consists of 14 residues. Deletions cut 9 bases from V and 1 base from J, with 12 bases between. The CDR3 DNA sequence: TGTGCCAGTTCAGGGTTTGTGAACACCGGGGAGCTGTTTTTT. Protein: CASSGFVNTGELFF.

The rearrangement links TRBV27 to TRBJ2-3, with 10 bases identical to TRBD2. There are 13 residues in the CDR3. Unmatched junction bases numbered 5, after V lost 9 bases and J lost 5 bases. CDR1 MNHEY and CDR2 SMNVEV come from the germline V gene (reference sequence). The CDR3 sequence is CARKSGRGDTQYF. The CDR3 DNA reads TGTGCCAGGAAGAGCGGGAGGGGAGATACGCAGTATTTT.

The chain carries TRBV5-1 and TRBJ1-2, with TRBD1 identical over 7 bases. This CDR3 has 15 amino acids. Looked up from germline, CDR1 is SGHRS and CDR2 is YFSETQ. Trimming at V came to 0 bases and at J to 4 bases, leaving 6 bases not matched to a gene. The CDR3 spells CASSLGTGSTYGYTF. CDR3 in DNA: TGCGCCAGCAGCTTGGGGACAGGTTCAACCTATGGCTACACCTTC.

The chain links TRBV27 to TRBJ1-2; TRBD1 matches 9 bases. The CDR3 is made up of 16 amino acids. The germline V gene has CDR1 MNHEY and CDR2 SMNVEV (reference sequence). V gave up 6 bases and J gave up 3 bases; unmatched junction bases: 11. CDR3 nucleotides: TGTGCCAGCAGGGAGGGGACAGGGATGAGTGACTATGGCTACACCTTC. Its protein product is CASREGTGMSDYGYTF.

The CDR3 coding sequence is TGTGCCAGCAGTTTATCGGGACACTACGAGCAGTACTTC. Protein: CASSLSGHYEQYF. This chain joins TRBV27 and TRBJ2-7, with a tentative D call TRBD1 (6 bases). V gave up 0 bases and J gave up 3 bases, with 6 bases separating them. Germline V CDR1 and CDR2: MNHEY, SMNVEV (reference sequence). The CDR3 totals 13 residues.

CDR3 in amino acids: CASSESIGLAGEQYF. DNA for the CDR3: TGCGCCAGCAGTGAGTCGATAGGACTAGCGGGAGAGCAGTACTTC. The V gene is TRBV10-1, the J gene TRBJ2-7; 12 bases agree with TRBD2. The CDR3 spans 15 residues. J was trimmed by 7 bases and V by 0 bases; bases with no gene match: 4. CDR1 and CDR2 from the germline V gene are WNHNN and SYGVQD (reference sequence).

CDR3 bases: TGTGCCAGCAGCTCAAGATCACCCCTGGACAGGGTCGACGGAAACACCATATATTTT. Translation: CASSSRSPLDRVDGNTIYF. The chain recombines TRBV7-9 with TRBJ1-3, with 8 bases aligning to TRBD1. V shed 4 bases, J shed 4 bases, and the junction held 18 bases outside the gene matches. Germline assignment: CDR1 SEHNR and CDR2 FQNEAQ (reference sequence). The CDR3 runs 19 residues.

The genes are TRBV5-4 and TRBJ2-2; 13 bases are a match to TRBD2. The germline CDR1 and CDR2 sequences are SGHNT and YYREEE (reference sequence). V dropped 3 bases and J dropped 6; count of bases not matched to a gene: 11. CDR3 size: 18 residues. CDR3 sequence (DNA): TGTGCCAGCAGCTCGGGGGAACTAGCGGGAGGGATCGCCGGGGAGCTGTTTTTT. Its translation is CASSSGELAGGIAGELFF.

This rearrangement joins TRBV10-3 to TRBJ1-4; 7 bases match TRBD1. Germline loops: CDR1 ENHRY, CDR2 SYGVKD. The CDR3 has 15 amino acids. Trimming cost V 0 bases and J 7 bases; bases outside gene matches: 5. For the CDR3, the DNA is TGTGCCATCAGTGAGTCTAGGGACAGACTTGAAAAACTGTTTTTT. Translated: CAISESRDRLEKLFF.

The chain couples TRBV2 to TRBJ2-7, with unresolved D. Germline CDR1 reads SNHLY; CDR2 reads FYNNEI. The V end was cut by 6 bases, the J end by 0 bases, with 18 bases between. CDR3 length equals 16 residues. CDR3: CASSLEEMPLSYEQYF. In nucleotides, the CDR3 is TGTGCCAGCAGCCTCGAGGAGATGCCCCTCTCCTACGAGCAGTACTTC.

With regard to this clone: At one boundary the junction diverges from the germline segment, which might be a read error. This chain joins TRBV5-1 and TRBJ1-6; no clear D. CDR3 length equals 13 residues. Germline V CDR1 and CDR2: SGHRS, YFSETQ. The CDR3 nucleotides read TGCGCCAGCACCTTGGCCGAGAAGTCACCCCTCCACTTT. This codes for CASTLAEKSPLHF. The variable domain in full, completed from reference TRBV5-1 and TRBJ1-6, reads KAGVTQTPRYLIKTRGQQVTLSCSPISGHRSVSWYQQTPGQGLQFLFEYFSETQRNKGNFPGRFSGRQFSNSRSEMNVSTLELGDSALYLCASTLAEKSPLHFGNGTRLTVT.

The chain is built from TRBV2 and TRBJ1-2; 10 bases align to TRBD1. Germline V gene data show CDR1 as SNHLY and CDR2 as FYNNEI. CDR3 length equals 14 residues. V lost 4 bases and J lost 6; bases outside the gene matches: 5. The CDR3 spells CASSGRQGANGYTF. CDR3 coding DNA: TGTGCCAGCAGTGGTCGACAGGGGGCTAATGGCTACACCTTC.

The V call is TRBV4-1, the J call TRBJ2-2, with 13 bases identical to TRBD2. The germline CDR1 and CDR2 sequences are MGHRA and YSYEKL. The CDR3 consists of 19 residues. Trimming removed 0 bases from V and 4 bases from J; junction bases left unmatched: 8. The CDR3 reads CASSQDPGLAGTGTGELFF. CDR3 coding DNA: TGCGCCAGCAGCCAAGATCCGGGACTAGCGGGAACGGGCACCGGGGAGCTGTTTTTT.